These 2 T cell receptor beta chains originate from one sample sequenced in a study of human T cells and chemical hapten exposure. TCRdb passed the RACE reads through MiXCR, listing each CDR3 protein once. The sample holds over 300,000 distinct CDR3 sequences, approximately 5.1% seen once. This sample's time point: pre-sensitization, week 0. The sample's treatment: therapeutic diphenylcyclopropenone sensitization with weekly scalp DPC. Sequencing was performed on whole blood, taken in connection with sensitization to the hapten diphenylcyclopropenone (DPC). Receptor source: a woman between 50 and 59 years old with alopecia areata. Some clones in this sample may be carry-over from other donors' samples.

This clonotype was seen ten or more times. This chain links TRBV7-2 with TRBJ2-1, with 7 bases matching TRBD2. J gave up 0 bases and V 6 bases, and 11 bases lay outside the gene matches. Germline V gives CDR1 SGHTA, CDR2 FQGNSA. This CDR3 has 17 amino acids. CDR3 protein: CASSSGGSRSSYNEQFF. The CDR3 bases are TGTGCCAGCAGTTCGGGAGGTTCCCGAAGCTCCTACAATGAGCAGTTCTTC.

This clonotype was detected many times. The chain uses TRBV12-3 or TRBV12-4 and TRBJ1-1; D unclear. Trimming stripped 3 bases from V and 0 bases from J, with 11 bases between. The CDR3 extends over 15 amino acids. The CDR3: CASSFGGPLNTEAFF. In DNA, the CDR3 is TGTGCCAGCAGTTTCGGTGGGCCCTTGAACACTGAAGCTTTCTTT.